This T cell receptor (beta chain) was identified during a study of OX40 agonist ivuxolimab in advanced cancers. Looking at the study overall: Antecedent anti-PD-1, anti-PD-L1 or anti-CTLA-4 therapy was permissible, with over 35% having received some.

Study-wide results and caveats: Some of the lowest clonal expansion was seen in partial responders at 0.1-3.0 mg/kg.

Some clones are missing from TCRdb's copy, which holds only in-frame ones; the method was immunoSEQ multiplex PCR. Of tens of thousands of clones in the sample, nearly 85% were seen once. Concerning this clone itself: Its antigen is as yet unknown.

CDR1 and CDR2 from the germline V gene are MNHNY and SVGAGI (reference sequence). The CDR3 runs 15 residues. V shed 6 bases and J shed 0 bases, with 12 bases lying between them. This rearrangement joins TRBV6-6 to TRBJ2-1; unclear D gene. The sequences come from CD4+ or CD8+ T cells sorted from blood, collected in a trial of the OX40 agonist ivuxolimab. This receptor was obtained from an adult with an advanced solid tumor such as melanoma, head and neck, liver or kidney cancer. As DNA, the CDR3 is TGTGCCAGCAGCTCCCAGCCGAGCTCCTACAATGAGCAGTTCTTC. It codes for CASSSQPSSYNEQFF.